Presented here are 11 T cell receptor beta chains from one specimen sequenced in a study of T cell changes during pregnancy in multiple sclerosis. Using immunoSEQ multiplex PCR, the repertoire was profiled, and TCRdb retains in-frame clones only, with some absent. The sample carries 40,000 to 55,000 clones, 85% to 90% recorded once. Material: CD8+ T cells from peripheral blood mononuclear cells, obtained in the second trimester of pregnancy. The receptors come from a female donor with multiple sclerosis, enrolled in a pregnancy study.

Of note for this clone: With only one base between it and a far larger clone, this is likely a read error. The same CDR3 is also encoded by other DNA sequences in this sample. This rearrangement joins TRBV27 to TRBJ2-1, with 9 nucleotides matching TRBD2. V trimming: 2 bases; J trimming: 4 bases; junction bases outside the gene matches: 0. The CDR3 is 14 amino acids. Germline lookup yields CDR1 MNHEY and CDR2 SMNVEV (reference sequence). CDR3 DNA: TGTGCCAGCAGTTTAGCGGGGGGGTACAATGAGCAGTTCTTC. Encoded protein: CASSLAGGYNEQFF.

The rearrangement joins TRBV7-8 to TRBJ2-1; possible D gene TRBD2, 7 bases. V lost 0 bases to trimming and J lost 2 bases, with 14 bases between them. Germline V CDR1 and CDR2: SGHVS, FQNEAQ. This CDR3 is 17 amino acids long. CDR3 sequence reads: CASSLAWGGLAYNEQFF. DNA of the CDR3: TGTGCCAGCAGCTTAGCGTGGGGGGGGCTTGCCTACAATGAGCAGTTCTTC. The whole variable domain, filled in from reference TRBV7-8 and TRBJ2-1, reads GAGVSQSPRYKVAKRGQDVALRCDPISGHVSLFWYQQALGQGPEFLTYFQNEAQLDKSGLPSDRFFAERPEGSVSTLKIQRTQQEDSAVYLCASSLAWGGLAYNEQFFGPGTRLTVL.

The V and J genes are TRBV5-8 and TRBJ2-1; TRBD2 aligns across 11 bases. Germline V gene sequence: CDR1 SGHTS, CDR2 YDEGEE. The CDR3 totals 15 residues. The V and J ends lost 0 bases and 9 bases, in that order; junction bases with no gene match: 5. The CDR3 loop is CASSLVGLAGGEQFF. CDR3 DNA: TGTGCCAGCAGCTTGGTCGGGCTAGCGGGGGGTGAGCAGTTCTTC. Filled out from reference TRBV5-8 and TRBJ2-1, the complete variable domain reads EAGVTQSPTHLIKTRGQQATLRCSPISGHTSVYWYQQALGLGLQFLLWYDEGEERNRGNFPPRFSGRQFPNYSSELNVNALELEDSALYLCASSLVGLAGGEQFFGPGTRLTVL.

V and J are TRBV25-1 and TRBJ2-5; D is perhaps TRBD2 (6 bases). The length of the CDR3 is 17 residues. V was trimmed by 0 bases and J by 1 base, leaving 15 bases between them. Germline loops: CDR1 MGHDK, CDR2 SYGVNS. CDR3 in DNA: TGTGCCAGCAGTGAATATTTTGAGGCGGGGCTCCAAGAGACCCAGTACTTC. Protein sequence: CASSEYFEAGLQETQYF.

The chain employs TRBV27 and TRBJ2-1; 7 positions match TRBD2. CDR1 and CDR2 from the germline V gene are MNHEY and SMNVEV (reference sequence). V lost 6 bases, J lost 7 bases, and 0 bases stayed unmatched. The CDR3 has 11 amino acids. This CDR3 is CASSGGNEQFF. The CDR3 bases are TGTGCCAGCAGCGGGGGGAATGAGCAGTTCTTC.

The V gene is TRBV9, the J gene TRBJ2-1; 8 bases agree with TRBD2. The CDR3 runs 16 residues. The V gene's germline CDR1 is SGDLS and CDR2 YYNGEE. The V segment lost 0 bases and the J segment 5 bases; nucleotides outside the gene matches: 7. The CDR3 region is CASSVEERGTNNEQFF. In nucleotides, the CDR3 is TGTGCCAGCAGCGTAGAAGAGCGGGGGACCAACAATGAGCAGTTCTTC.

The V and J genes are TRBV5-8 and TRBJ2-7, with no clear D. CDR1 is SGHTS and CDR2 is YDEGEE in the germline V gene. Deletions cut 1 base from V and 5 bases from J, with 10 bases between. CDR3 length: 13 residues. CDR3: CASSLFSGDEQYF. As DNA, the CDR3 is TGTGCCAGCAGCTTGTTCAGTGGAGACGAGCAGTACTTC. The variable domain in full, with the rest retrieved from reference TRBV5-8 and TRBJ2-7, is EAGVTQSPTHLIKTRGQQATLRCSPISGHTSVYWYQQALGLGLQFLLWYDEGEERNRGNFPPRFSGRQFPNYSSELNVNALELEDSALYLCASSLFSGDEQYFGPGTRLTVT.

The rearrangement links TRBV9 to TRBJ2-7; maybe TRBD2 (5 bases). Per germline, CDR1 SGDLS and CDR2 YYNGEE. The V end lost 0 bases, the J end lost 0 bases, and 13 bases lay between the germline ends. The CDR3 has 16 residues. CDR3 region: CASSVEDTRTSYEQYF. The CDR3 DNA reads TGTGCCAGCAGCGTAGAAGACACTAGGACCTCCTACGAGCAGTACTTC.

V and J are TRBV29-1 and TRBJ2-7; 11 nucleotides agree with TRBD1. The CDR3 extends over 15 amino acids. The germline gives CDR1 SQVTM, CDR2 ANQGSEA. The V segment lost 3 bases and the J segment 3 bases; nucleotides outside the gene matches: 7. The CDR3 DNA reads as TGCAGCGTTGAGATGGTGGACAGGGGGCACTACGAGCAGTACTTC. It codes for CSVEMVDRGHYEQYF.

The V and J genes are TRBV11-2 and TRBJ1-1; D is ambiguous. CDR1 SGHAT and CDR2 FQNNGV come from the germline V gene. CDR3 length: 14 residues. V was pared by 0 bases and J by 5 bases, with 10 bases between. CDR3 protein: CASSLDAGGTEAFF. Here the CDR3 DNA reads TGTGCCAGCAGCTTAGATGCGGGTGGGACTGAAGCTTTCTTT.

This chain uses TRBV6-1 with TRBJ2-7; D is possibly TRBD1 (6 bases). V dropped 3 bases and J dropped 4 bases, with 10 bases sitting between them. The CDR3 totals 13 residues. Germline CDR1 MNHNS, CDR2 SASEGT. CDR3 nucleotides: TGTGCCAGCAGTGACTGGACAGTTTACGAGCAGTACTTC. Amino acids: CASSDWTVYEQYF.